This T cell receptor (beta chain) was sequenced for a study of regulatory T cells in long-lasting Graves disease. Building the TCR beta libraries relied on iRepertoire HTBI primers, and CDR3 regions underwent Arm-PCR. Using its own MiXCR run on the multiplex PCR reads, TCRdb lists one record per CDR3 protein. The table has around 250,000 distinct CDR3 sequences, approximately 18% seen once; the top ten hold around 15%. Trimming stripped 4 bases from V and 7 bases from J, with 14 bases between. The CDR3 contains 14 residues. CDR1 is MNHEY and CDR2 is SVGAGI in the germline V gene. The table lists this clonotype with many counts. Antigen: not known. Stated time point: newly diagnosed GD, antithyroid drugs for less than 3 months. RNA isolated from PBMCs was used to make the TCR library. Study-wide results and caveats: TRBV28, TRBJ1-2 and TRBJ2-5 were favored in persistent disease.

These data were also filed under a second study, of T cells in Graves' hyperthyroidism and ophthalmopathy.

Sequencing used peripheral blood mononuclear cells (PBMCs), obtained at new diagnosis, from a patient treated with antithyroid drugs. This TCR derives from a woman in her 30s with Graves disease. The genes are TRBV6-5 and TRBJ1-5; D gene uncertain. The CDR3 sequence is CASSLYWGWQPQHF. CDR3 nucleotides: TGTGCCAGCAGTTTATATTGGGGTTGGCAGCCCCAGCATTTT.